These T cell receptor beta chains were read from a single sample in a study of monozygotic twins with cystic fibrosis. Measured with immunoSEQ multiplex PCR; TCRdb has only the in-frame clones, and not every one. The data show 9,500 or so clones, with about 98% seen just once and more than 0.2% held by the top ten. The sequenced sample consisted of blood. The receptors derive from a girl aged 2-9 years with cystic fibrosis. Each CDR3 is given with its conserved first and last residue. A D gene is named only where the DNA matches it firmly. The size entry is marked missing in some rows and otherwise reads once, few, many or a size class.

j_call,clone_size,d_call,v_call,cdr3_aa,cdr3_nt
TRBJ1-3,-,-,TRBV29-1,CSVEDVGRAYGNTIYF,TGCAGCGTTGAAGACGTGGGCAGGGCTTATGGAAACACCATATATTTT
TRBJ1-1,-,TRBD1,TRBV5-4,CASSRDRGRTAFF,TGTGCCAGCAGCCGTGACAGGGGGCGAACAGCTTTCTTT
TRBJ1-4,-,TRBD1,TRBV28,CASTLGQSTNEKLFF,TGTGCCAGCACCCTGGGACAGTCAACTAATGAAAAACTGTTTTTT
TRBJ2-7,once,TRBD2,TRBV19,CASSQIAGGPWDEQYF,TGTGCCAGTAGTCAGATAGCGGGAGGGCCATGGGACGAGCAGTACTTC
TRBJ2-2,-,TRBD1,TRBV2,CASRPGQGFTGELFF,TGTGCCAGCAGGCCGGGACAGGGATTCACCGGGGAGCTGTTTTTT
TRBJ1-2,-,TRBD1,TRBV11-1,CASSPRDRDYGYTF,TGTGCCAGCAGTCCCCGGGACAGGGACTATGGCTACACCTTC
TRBJ2-3,-,-,TRBV9,CASSARAFRGDTQYF,TGTGCCAGCAGCGCCAGGGCGTTCAGGGGAGATACGCAGTATTTT
TRBJ1-1,-,TRBD1,TRBV6-4,CASSDSRGTGRSEAFF,TGTGCCAGCAGTGACTCGCGAGGGACAGGGCGTTCTGAAGCTTTCTTT
TRBJ1-3,-,-,TRBV2,CASSAGATGSGNTIYF,TGTGCCAGCAGTGCGGGAGCAACCGGCTCTGGAAACACCATATATTTT
TRBJ1-2,-,TRBD1,TRBV18,CASSPGTANYGYTF,TGTGCCAGCTCCCCGGGGACAGCAAACTATGGCTACACCTTC
TRBJ1-4,-,-,TRBV25-1,CASSATATNEKLFF,TGTGCCAGCAGTGCGACAGCAACTAATGAAAAACTGTTTTTT
TRBJ2-1,-,-,TRBV11-3,CASSFHGTEYNEQFF,TGTGCCAGCAGCTTCCACGGGACGGAATACAATGAGCAGTTCTTC
TRBJ1-2,-,TRBD1,TRBV13,CASKGQGNYGYTF,TGTGCCAGCAAAGGACAGGGGAACTATGGCTACACCTTC
TRBJ2-7,-,-,TRBV29-1,CSVGESYEQYF,TGCAGCGTGGGGGAATCCTACGAGCAGTACTTC
TRBJ1-1,-,TRBD1,TRBV6-1,CASSTGQGATEAFF,TGTGCCAGCAGTACGGGACAGGGGGCTACTGAAGCTTTCTTT
TRBJ2-7,-,TRBD2,TRBV2,CASSELGGLADYEQYF,TGTGCCAGCAGTGAACTAGGCGGACTAGCGGACTACGAGCAGTACTTC
TRBJ2-7,-,-,TRBV2,CASSYTYEQYF,TGTGCCAGCAGTTATACCTACGAGCAGTACTTC
TRBJ1-4,-,TRBD1,TRBV18,CASSPTGAGEKLFF,TGTGCCAGCTCACCGACAGGGGCGGGGGAAAAACTGTTTTTT
TRBJ2-7,-,-,TRBV20-1,CSAAGTGFPF,TGCAGTGCTGCTGGGACGGGATTTCCCTTC
TRBJ1-1,-,-,TRBV18,CASSQTQNTEAFF,TGTGCCAGCTCACAAACACAGAACACTGAAGCTTTCTTT
TRBJ1-2,-,-,TRBV10-3,CAIGALGRSNYGYTF,TGTGCCATCGGAGCGTTGGGCAGGAGTAACTATGGCTACACCTTC
TRBJ1-1,once,-,TRBV4-2,CASSQVGGAGNTEAFF,TGTGCCAGCAGCCAAGTGGGGGGGGCAGGGAACACTGAAGCTTTCTTT
TRBJ1-1,-,TRBD1,TRBV6-1,CASSRQGNTEAFF,TGTGCCAGCAGTAGACAGGGGAACACTGAAGCTTTCTTT
TRBJ2-7,-,-,TRBV27,CASSLKPLAPLSYEQYF,TGTGCCAGCAGTTTGAAACCACTAGCACCATTATCCTACGAGCAGTACTTC
TRBJ2-6,-,-,TRBV7-9,CASSWETRQSSGANVLTF,TGTGCCAGCAGCTGGGAAACGAGACAGAGTTCTGGGGCCAACGTCCTGACTTTC
TRBJ2-5,-,-,TRBV7-9,CASSLGEYQETQYF,TGTGCCAGCAGCTTGGGGGAGTACCAAGAGACCCAGTACTTC
TRBJ2-1,-,-,TRBV27,CASSGGGTPLREQFF,TGTGCCAGCAGTGGAGGCGGGACCCCACTTAGGGAGCAGTTCTTC
TRBJ1-2,-,TRBD1,TRBV2,CASSLGVTGGISYGYTF,TGTGCCAGCAGTTTGGGGGTCACAGGGGGTATTAGCTATGGCTACACCTTC
TRBJ1-2,-,-,TRBV28,CASSSELEGYTF,TGTGCCAGCAGTTCAGAGTTGGAGGGCTACACCTTC
TRBJ2-7,-,TRBD2,TRBV29-1,CSVYGTSGRSFEQYF,TGCAGCGTCTACGGGACTAGCGGGAGGTCTTTCGAGCAGTACTTC
TRBJ2-7,-,-,TRBV18,CASSPLDSFYEQYF,TGTGCCAGCTCACCACTGGACAGTTTCTACGAGCAGTACTTC
TRBJ2-1,-,-,TRBV28,CASSWPYNEQFF,TGTGCCAGCAGTTGGCCGTACAATGAGCAGTTCTTC
TRBJ1-1,-,-,TRBV12-5,CASGLPRGGQEGAFF,TGTGCTAGTGGTTTGCCACGCGGGGGGCAGGAGGGAGCTTTCTTT
TRBJ1-2,-,TRBD1,TRBV29-1,CSARVGTVANYGYTF,TGCAGCGCCCGAGTCGGGACAGTAGCTAACTATGGCTACACCTTC
TRBJ1-1,-,-,TRBV5-4,CASSTPRTANTEAFF,TGTGCCAGCAGCACGCCCCGGACAGCGAACACTGAAGCTTTCTTT
TRBJ1-1,-,-,TRBV10-3,CAISPEAPNTEAFF,TGTGCCATCAGCCCCGAGGCCCCGAACACTGAAGCTTTCTTT
TRBJ2-4,-,-,TRBV18,CASSPDSLQYF,TGTGCCAGCTCACCGGACAGCCTTCAGTACTTC
TRBJ2-2,-,-,TRBV23-1,CASSQSRRDIANTGELFF,TGCGCCAGCAGTCAATCGAGGCGGGATATCGCGAACACCGGGGAGCTGTTTTTT
TRBJ1-3,-,-,TRBV7-2,CASSAGGNTIYF,TGTGCCAGCAGCGCCGGTGGAAACACCATATATTTT
TRBJ2-7,-,TRBD2,TRBV19,CASSFGLALDEQYF,TGTGCCAGTAGTTTCGGACTAGCGCTCGACGAGCAGTACTTC
TRBJ2-1,-,TRBD2,TRBV7-3,CASSLKGLAGGEQFF,TGTGCCAGCAGCTTGAAGGGACTAGCGGGTGGTGAGCAGTTCTTC